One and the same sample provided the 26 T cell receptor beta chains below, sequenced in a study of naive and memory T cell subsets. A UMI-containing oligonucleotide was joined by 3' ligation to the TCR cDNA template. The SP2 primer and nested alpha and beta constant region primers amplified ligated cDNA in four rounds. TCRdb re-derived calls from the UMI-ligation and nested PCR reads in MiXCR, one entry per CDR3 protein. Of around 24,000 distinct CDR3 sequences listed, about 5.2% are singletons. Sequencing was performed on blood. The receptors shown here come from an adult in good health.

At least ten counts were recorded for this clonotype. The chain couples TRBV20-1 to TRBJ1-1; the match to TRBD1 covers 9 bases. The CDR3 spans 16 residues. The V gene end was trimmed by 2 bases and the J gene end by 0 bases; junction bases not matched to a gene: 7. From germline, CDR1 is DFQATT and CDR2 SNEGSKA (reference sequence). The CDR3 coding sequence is TGCAGTGCTAGACGGGACAGGGAGTTCATGAACACTGAAGCTTTCTTT. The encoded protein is CSARRDREFMNTEAFF.

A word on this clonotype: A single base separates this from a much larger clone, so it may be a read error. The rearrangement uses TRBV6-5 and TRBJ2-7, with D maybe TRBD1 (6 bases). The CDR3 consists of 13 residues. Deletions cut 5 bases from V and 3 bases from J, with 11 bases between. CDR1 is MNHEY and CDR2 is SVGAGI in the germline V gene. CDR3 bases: TGTGCCAGCAGTCGACAGGTCTACTACGAGCAGTACTTC. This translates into CASSRQVYYEQYF.

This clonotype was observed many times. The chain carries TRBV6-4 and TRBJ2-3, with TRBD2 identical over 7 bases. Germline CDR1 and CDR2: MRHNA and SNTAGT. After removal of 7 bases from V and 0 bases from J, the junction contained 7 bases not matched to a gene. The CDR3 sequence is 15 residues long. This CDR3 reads CASIPSGVSTDTQYF. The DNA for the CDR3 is TGTGCCAGCATTCCTAGCGGAGTGAGCACAGATACGCAGTATTTT.

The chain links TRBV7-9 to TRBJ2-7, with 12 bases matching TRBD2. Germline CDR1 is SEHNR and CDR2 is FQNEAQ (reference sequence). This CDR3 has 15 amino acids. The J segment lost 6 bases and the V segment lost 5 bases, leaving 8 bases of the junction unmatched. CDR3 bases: TGTGCCAGCAGCGGGACTAGCGGGCCGAAAGGCGAGCAGTACTTC. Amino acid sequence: CASSGTSGPKGEQYF.

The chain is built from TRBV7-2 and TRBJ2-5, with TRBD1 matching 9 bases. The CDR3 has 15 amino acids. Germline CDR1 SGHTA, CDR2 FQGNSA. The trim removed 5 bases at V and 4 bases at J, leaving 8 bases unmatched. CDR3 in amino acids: CASSPGTGYSETQYF. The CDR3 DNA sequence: TGTGCCAGCAGCCCTGGGACAGGGTATTCAGAGACCCAGTACTTC. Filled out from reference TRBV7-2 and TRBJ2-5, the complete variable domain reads GAGVSQSPSNKVTEKGKDVELRCDPISGHTALYWYRQSLGQGLEFLIYFQGNSAPDKSGLPSDRFSAERTGGSVSTLTIQRTQQEDSAVYLCASSPGTGYSETQYFGPGTRLLVL.

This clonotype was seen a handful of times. The CDR3 DNA is TGTGCCAGCAGTGACAGGGATGGGGGTCAGCCCCAGCATTTT. Translating it yields CASSDRDGGQPQHF. This chain uses TRBV6-2 or TRBV6-3 with TRBJ1-5; 7 positions match TRBD1. V gave up 5 bases and J gave up 6 bases; unmatched junction bases: 7. The germline V gene has CDR1 MNHEY and CDR2 SVGEGT. This CDR3 has 14 amino acids.

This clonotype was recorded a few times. The CDR3 coding sequence is TGTGCCAGCAGTAGTACAGGGGGGGGCGACTATGGCTACACCTTC. This gives the protein CASSSTGGGDYGYTF. The chain is built from TRBV27 and TRBJ1-2; 8 positions agree with TRBD1. J was trimmed by 3 bases and V by 5 bases; bases with no gene match: 8. CDR1 and CDR2 from the germline V gene are MNHEY and SMNVEV (reference sequence). The CDR3 is made up of 15 amino acids.

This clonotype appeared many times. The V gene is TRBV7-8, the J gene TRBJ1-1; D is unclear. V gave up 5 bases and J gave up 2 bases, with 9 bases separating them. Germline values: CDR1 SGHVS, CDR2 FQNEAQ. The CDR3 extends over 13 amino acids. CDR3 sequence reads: CASSQGRNTEAFF. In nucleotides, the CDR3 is TGTGCCAGCAGCCAAGGGAGAAACACTGAAGCTTTCTTT.

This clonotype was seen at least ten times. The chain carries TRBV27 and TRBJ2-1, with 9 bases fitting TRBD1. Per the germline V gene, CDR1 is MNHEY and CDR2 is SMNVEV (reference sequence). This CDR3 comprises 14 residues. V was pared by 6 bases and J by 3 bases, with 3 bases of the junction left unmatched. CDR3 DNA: TGTGCCAGCAGAGGGACAGGGTTCTACAATGAGCAGTTCTTC. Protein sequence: CASRGTGFYNEQFF.

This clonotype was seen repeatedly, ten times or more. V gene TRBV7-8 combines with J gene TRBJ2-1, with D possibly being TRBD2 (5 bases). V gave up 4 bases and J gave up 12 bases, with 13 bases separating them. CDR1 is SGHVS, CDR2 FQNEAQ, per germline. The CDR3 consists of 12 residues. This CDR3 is CASSSGGIMQFF. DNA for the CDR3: TGTGCCAGCAGCTCAGGAGGTATAATGCAGTTCTTC.

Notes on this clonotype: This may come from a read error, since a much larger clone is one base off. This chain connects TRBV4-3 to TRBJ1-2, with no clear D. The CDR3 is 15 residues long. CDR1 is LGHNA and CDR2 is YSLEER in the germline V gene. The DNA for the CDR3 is TGCGCCAGCAGCCAAGATCGAGGATCTAGGTATGGCGACACCTTC. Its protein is CASSQDRGSRYGDTF.

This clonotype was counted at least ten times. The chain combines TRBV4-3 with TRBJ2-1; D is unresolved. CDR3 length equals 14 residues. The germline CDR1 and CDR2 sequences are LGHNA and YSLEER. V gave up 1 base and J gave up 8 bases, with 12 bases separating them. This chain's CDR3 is CASSQVVSNDEQFF. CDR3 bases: TGCGCCAGCAGCCAAGTGGTATCGAACGATGAGCAGTTCTTC.

CDR3 in amino acids: CASSYYIGELFF. DNA of the CDR3: TGTGCCAGCAGCTACTACATCGGGGAGCTGTTTTTT. The chain recombines TRBV7-2 with TRBJ2-2; the D is unclear. Trimming removed 4 bases at V and 7 bases at J, with 7 bases between. The CDR3 length is 12 residues. The germline gives CDR1 SGHTA, CDR2 FQGNSA.

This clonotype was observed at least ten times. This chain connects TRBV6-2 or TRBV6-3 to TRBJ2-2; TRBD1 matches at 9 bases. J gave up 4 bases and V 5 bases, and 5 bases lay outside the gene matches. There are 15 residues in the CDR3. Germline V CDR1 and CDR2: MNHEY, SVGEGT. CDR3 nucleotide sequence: TGTGCCAGCAGTGATGGACAGGGGTTCACCGGGGAGCTGTTTTTT. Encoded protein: CASSDGQGFTGELFF.

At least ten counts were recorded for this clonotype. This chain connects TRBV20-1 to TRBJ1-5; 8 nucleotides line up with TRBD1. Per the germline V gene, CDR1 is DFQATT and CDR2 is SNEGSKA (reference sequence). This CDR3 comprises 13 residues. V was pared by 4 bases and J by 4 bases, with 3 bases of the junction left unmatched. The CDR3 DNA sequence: TGCAGTGCTACGTGGACAGGGAATCAGCCCCAGCATTTT. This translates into CSATWTGNQPQHF.

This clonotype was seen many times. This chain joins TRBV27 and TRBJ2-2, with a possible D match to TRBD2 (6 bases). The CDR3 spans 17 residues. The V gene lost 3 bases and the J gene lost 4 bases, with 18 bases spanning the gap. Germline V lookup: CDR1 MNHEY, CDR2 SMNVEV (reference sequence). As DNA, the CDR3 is TGTGCCAGCAGTTTCCTTGGAGGGGCCCAGGGCACCGGGGAGCTGTTTTTT. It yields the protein CASSFLGGAQGTGELFF.

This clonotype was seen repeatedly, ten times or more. The DNA of the CDR3 is TGTGCCAGCTCACCACCCACCGGGACGGAGACCTACGAGCAGTACTTC. Its translation is CASSPPTGTETYEQYF. The V gene is TRBV18, the J gene TRBJ2-7, with D possibly being TRBD1 or TRBD2 (5 bases each). The germline gives CDR1 KGHSH, CDR2 LQKENI. The CDR3 has 16 residues. Trimming removed 0 bases at V and 2 bases at J, with 14 bases between.

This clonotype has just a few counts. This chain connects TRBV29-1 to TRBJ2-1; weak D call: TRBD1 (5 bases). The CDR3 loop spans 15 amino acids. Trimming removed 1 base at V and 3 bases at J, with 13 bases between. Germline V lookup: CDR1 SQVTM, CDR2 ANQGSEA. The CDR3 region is CSVEVVTAYYNEQFF. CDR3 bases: TGCAGCGTTGAAGTGGTGACAGCGTACTACAATGAGCAGTTCTTC.

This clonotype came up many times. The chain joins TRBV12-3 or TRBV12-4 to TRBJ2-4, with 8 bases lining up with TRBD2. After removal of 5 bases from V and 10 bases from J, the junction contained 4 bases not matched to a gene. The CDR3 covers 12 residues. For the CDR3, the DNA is TGTGCCAGCAGTGGACTAGCCATAATTCAGTACTTC. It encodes CASSGLAIIQYF.

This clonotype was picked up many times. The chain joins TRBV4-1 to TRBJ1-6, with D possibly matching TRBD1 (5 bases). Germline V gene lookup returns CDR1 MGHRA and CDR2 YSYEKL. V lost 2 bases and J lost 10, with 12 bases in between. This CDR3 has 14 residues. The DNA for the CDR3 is TGCGCCAGCAGCCAACCAGGGAGGTTGTCACCCCTCCACTTT. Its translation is CASSQPGRLSPLHF.

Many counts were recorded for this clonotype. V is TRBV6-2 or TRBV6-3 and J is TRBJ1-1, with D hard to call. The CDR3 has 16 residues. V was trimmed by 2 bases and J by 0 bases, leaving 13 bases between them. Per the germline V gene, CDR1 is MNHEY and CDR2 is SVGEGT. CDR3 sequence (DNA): TGTGCCAGCAGTTACGAAAGCAGACTCATGAACACTGAAGCTTTCTTT. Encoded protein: CASSYESRLMNTEAFF.

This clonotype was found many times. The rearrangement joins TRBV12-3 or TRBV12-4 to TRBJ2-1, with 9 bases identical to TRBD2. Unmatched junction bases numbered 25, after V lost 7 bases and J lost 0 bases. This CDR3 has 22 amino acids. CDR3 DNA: TGTGCCAGCAATCGAGCCCCTGGGACGGCGGGAGGGTCCCGCAGCTCCTACAATGAGCAGTTCTTC. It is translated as CASNRAPGTAGGSRSSYNEQFF.

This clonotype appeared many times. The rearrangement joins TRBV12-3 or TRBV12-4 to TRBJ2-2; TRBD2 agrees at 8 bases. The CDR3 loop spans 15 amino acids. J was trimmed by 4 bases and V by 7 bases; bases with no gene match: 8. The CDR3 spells CASTSTSGRTGELFF. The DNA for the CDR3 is TGTGCCAGCACCTCAACTAGCGGTCGCACCGGGGAGCTGTTTTTT.

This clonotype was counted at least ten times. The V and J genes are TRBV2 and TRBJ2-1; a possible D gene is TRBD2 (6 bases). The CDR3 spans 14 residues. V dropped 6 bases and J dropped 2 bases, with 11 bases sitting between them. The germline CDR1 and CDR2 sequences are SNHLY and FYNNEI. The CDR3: CASSSRLAYNEQFF. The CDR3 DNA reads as TGTGCCAGCAGCTCCAGACTAGCCTACAATGAGCAGTTCTTC. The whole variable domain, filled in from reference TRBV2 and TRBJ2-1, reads EPEVTQTPSHQVTQMGQEVILRCVPISNHLYFYWYRQILGQKVEFLVSFYNNEISEKSEIFDDQFSVERPDGSNFTLKIRSTKLEDSAMYFCASSSRLAYNEQFFGPGTRLTVL.

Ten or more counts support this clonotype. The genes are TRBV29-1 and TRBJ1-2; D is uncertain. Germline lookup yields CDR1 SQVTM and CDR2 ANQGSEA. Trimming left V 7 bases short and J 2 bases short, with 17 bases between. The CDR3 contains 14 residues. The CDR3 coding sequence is TGCAGCGCCTACCTAGGGAGGAGCAACTATGGCTACACCTTC. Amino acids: CSAYLGRSNYGYTF. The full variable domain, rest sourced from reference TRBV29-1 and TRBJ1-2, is SAVISQKPSRDICQRGTSLTIQCQVDSQVTMMFWYRQQPGQSLTLIATANQGSEATYESGFVIDKFPISRPNLTFSTLTVSNMSPEDSSIYLCSAYLGRSNYGYTFGSGTRLTVV.

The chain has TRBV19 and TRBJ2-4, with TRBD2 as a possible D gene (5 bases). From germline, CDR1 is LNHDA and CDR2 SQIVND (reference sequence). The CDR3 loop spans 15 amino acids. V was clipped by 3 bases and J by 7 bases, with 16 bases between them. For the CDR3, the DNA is TGTGCCAGTAGTATCCCGGGGATATACGGGAACATTCAGTACTTC. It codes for CASSIPGIYGNIQYF. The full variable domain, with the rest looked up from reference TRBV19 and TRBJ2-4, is DGGITQSPKYLFRKEGQNVTLSCEQNLNHDAMYWYRQDPGQGLRLIYYSQIVNDFQKGDIAEGYSVSREKKESFPLTVTSAQKNPTAFYLCASSIPGIYGNIQYFGAGTRLSVL.